This T cell receptor beta chain was found in a study of cytomegalovirus exposure and HLA in healthy donors. Germline V CDR1 and CDR2: SEHNR, FQNEAQ (reference sequence). V shed 6 bases and J shed 5 bases, with 8 bases lying between them. The CDR3 is made up of 11 amino acids. A multiplex PCR was run with 60 Vbeta primers and 13 Jbeta primers. Here immunoSEQ multiplex PCR was the method, and the copy in TCRdb shows in-frame clones only, minus some. Among roughly 120,000 clones listed, roughly three quarters were seen once. The chain joins TRBV7-9 to TRBJ2-7; maybe TRBD2 (6 bases). The sequenced sample consisted of PBMCs. The sequence came from a man aged 18-30 years in good health and CMV-seronegative. The CDR3 is CASRGRNEQYF. CDR3 coding DNA: TGTGCCAGCAGGGGGAGGAACGAGCAGTACTTC. The full variable domain, rest sourced from reference TRBV7-9 and TRBJ2-7, is DTGVSQNPRHKITKRGQNVTFRCDPISEHNRLYWYRQTLGQGPEFLTYFQNEAQLEKSRLLSDRFSAERPKGSFSTLEIQRTEQGDSAMYLCASRGRNEQYFGPGTRLTVT.